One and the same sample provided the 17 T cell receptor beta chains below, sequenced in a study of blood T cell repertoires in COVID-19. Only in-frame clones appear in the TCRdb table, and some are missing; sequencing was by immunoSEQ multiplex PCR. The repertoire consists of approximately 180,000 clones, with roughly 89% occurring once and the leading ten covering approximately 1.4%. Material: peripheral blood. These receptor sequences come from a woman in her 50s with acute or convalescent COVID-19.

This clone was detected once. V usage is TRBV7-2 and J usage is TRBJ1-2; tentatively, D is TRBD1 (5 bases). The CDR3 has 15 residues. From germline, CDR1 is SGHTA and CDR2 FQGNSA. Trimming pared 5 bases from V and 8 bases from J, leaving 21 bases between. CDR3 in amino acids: CASSPEGLQSRGYTF. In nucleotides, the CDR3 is TGTGCCAGCAGCCCCGAGGGACTTCAGTCGCGGGGCTACACCTTC.

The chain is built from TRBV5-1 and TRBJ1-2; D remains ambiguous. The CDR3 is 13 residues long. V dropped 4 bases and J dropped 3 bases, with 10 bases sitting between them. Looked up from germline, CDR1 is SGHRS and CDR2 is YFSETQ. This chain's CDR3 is CASSPGYYYGYTF. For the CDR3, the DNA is TGCGCCAGCAGCCCGGGGTACTACTATGGCTACACCTTC.

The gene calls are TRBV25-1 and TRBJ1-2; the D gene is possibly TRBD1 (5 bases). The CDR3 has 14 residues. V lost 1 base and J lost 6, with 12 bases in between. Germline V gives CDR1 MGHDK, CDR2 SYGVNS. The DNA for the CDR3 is TGTGCCAGCAGTGAATCGGGGGTTCGGCATGGCTACACCTTC. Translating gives CASSESGVRHGYTF.

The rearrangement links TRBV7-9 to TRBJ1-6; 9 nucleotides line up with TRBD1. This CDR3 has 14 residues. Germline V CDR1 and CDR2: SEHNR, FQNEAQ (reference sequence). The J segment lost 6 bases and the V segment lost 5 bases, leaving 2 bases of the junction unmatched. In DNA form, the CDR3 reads TGTGCCAGCAGCCGGGACAGGGCTAATTCACCCCTCCACTTT. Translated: CASSRDRANSPLHF.

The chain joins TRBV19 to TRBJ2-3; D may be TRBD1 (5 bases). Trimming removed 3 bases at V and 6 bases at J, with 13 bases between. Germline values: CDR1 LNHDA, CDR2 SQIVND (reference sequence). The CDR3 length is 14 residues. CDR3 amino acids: CASSMGLGADTQYF. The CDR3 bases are TGTGCCAGTAGTATGGGCCTTGGGGCGGATACGCAGTATTTT.

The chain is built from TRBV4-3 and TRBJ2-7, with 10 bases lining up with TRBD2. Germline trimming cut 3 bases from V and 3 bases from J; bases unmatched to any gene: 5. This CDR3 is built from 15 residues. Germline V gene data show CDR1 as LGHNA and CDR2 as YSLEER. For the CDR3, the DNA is TGCGCCAGCAGCCATGAGCGGGAGGGCGACTACGAGCAGTACTTC. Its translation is CASSHEREGDYEQYF.

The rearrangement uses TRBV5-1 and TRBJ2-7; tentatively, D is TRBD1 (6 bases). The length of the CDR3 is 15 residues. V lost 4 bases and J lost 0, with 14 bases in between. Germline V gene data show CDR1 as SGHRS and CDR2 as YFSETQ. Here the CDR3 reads CASSKGQSSSYEQYF. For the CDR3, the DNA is TGCGCCAGCAGCAAAGGACAGTCAAGCTCCTACGAGCAGTACTTC.

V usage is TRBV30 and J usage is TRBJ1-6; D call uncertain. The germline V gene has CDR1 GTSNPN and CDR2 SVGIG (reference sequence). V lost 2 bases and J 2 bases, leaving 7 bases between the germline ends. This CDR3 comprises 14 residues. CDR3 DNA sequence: TGTGCCTGGAGTCGGGAGACCTATAATTCACCCCTCCACTTT. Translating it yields CAWSRETYNSPLHF.

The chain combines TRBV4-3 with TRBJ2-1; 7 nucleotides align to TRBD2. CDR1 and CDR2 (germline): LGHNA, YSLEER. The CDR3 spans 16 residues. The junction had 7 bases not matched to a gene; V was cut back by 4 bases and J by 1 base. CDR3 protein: CASSLSGGGSYNEQFF. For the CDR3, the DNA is TGCGCCAGCAGCCTCTCCGGCGGGGGATCCTACAATGAGCAGTTCTTC.

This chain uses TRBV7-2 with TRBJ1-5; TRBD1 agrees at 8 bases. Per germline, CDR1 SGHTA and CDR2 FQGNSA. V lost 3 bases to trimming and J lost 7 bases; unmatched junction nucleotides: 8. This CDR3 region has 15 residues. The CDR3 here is CASSFGQGVVQPQHF. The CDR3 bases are TGTGCCAGCAGCTTCGGACAGGGTGTAGTGCAGCCCCAGCATTTT.

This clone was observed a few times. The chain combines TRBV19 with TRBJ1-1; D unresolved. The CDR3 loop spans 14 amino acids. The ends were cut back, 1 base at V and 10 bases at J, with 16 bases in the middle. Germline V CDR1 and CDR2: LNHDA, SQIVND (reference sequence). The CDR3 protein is CASSIGLDISAAFF. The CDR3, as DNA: TGTGCCAGTAGTATAGGGCTTGACATTTCGGCAGCTTTCTTT.

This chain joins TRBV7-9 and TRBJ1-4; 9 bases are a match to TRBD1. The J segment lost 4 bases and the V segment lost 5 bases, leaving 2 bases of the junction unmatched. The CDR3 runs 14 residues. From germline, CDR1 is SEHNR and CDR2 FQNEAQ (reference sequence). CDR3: CASSPGQGNEKLFF. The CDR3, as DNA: TGTGCCAGCAGCCCGGGACAGGGTAATGAAAAACTGTTTTTT.

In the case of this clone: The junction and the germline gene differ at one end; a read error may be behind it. The CDR3 region has the DNA TGTGCCATCAGTGAGTTGACGGGACAGAAAAACTTC. Protein: CAISELTGQKNF. V is TRBV10-3 and J is TRBJ1-2; 7 nucleotides line up with TRBD1. The CDR3 totals 12 residues. Per germline, CDR1 ENHRY and CDR2 SYGVKD.

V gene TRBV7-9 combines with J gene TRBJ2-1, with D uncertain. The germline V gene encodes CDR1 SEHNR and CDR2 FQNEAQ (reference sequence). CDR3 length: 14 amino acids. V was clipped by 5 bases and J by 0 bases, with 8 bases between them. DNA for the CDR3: TGTGCCAGCAGCCCCCGCGTCTCCTACAATGAGCAGTTCTTC. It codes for CASSPRVSYNEQFF.

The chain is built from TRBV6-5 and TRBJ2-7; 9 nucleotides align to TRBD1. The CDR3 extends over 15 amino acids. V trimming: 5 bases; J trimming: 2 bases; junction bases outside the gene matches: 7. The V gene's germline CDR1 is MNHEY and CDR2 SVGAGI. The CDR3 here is CASSKWTGETYEQYF. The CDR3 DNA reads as TGTGCCAGCAGTAAATGGACAGGGGAAACCTACGAGCAGTACTTC.

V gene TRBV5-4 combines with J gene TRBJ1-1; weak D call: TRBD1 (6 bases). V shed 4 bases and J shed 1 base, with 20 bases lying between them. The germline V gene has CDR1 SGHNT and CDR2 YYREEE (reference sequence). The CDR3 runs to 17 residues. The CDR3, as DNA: TGTGCCAGCAGCCTGGGTGGCAGGGGCGGCCCGAACACTGAAGCTTTCTTT. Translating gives CASSLGGRGGPNTEAFF.

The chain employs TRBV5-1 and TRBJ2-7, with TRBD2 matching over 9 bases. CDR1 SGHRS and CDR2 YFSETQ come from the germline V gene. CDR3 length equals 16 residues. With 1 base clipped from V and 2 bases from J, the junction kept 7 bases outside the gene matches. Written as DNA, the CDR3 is TGCGCCAGCAGCTTGAACCAGCGGGGGGCGGCCTACGAGCAGTACTTC. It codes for CASSLNQRGAAYEQYF.